Each of the 16 T cell receptor beta chains below was sequenced from the same sample in a study of T cells in Graves' hyperthyroidism and ophthalmopathy. Researchers took RNA transcripts and amplified the TCR beta CDR3 regions from them. Using the HTBI primer set, a first-round RT-PCR was run on the TCR CDR3. TCRdb re-derived calls from the multiplex PCR reads in MiXCR, one entry per CDR3 protein. The table lists about 610,000 distinct CDR3 sequences, 16% of them singletons, with more than 3% in the top ten. Sample: blood. Source of these receptors: a woman in her thirties or forties with Graves' ophthalmopathy.

The chain combines TRBV4-1 with TRBJ2-7; D possibly corresponds to TRBD1 (6 bases). The CDR3 is made up of 16 amino acids. In germline, CDR1 is MGHRA, CDR2 YSYEKL. V was trimmed by 1 base and J by 2 bases, leaving 15 bases between them. CDR3 nucleotide sequence: TGCGCCAGCAGCCAAGCTCGGGCAGGGGCTCCCTACGAGCAGTACTTC. This translates into CASSQARAGAPYEQYF.

This clonotype came up many times. The rearrangement joins TRBV30 to TRBJ2-7; 7 bases line up with TRBD2. Germline CDR1 reads GTSNPN; CDR2 reads SVGIG (reference sequence). V lost 4 bases to trimming and J lost 4 bases; unmatched junction nucleotides: 19. CDR3 length: 17 amino acids. The DNA of the CDR3 is TGTGCCTGGACCGACTTGCCACGGGGGTTGCGGGAGTACGAGCAGTACTTC. This encodes CAWTDLPRGLREYEQYF.

This chain joins TRBV3-1 and TRBJ1-3; unclear D gene. Germline V CDR1 and CDR2: LGHDT, YNNKEL (reference sequence). The CDR3 is 16 amino acids. Trimming removed 0 bases at V and 2 bases at J, with 11 bases between. CDR3 loop: CASSQEPGAAGNTIYF. DNA of the CDR3: TGTGCCAGCAGCCAAGAGCCAGGAGCTGCTGGAAACACCATATATTTT.

Only a few counts were recorded for this clonotype. V is TRBV9 and J is TRBJ1-2; TRBD1 aligns across 9 bases. The V gene's germline CDR1 is SGDLS and CDR2 YYNGEE. This CDR3 has 15 residues. The V and J ends lost 3 bases and 0 bases, in that order; junction bases with no gene match: 3. CDR3 DNA sequence: TGTGCCAGCAGCGACGGACAGGGGACTAACTATGGCTACACCTTC. Translating it yields CASSDGQGTNYGYTF.

V usage is TRBV6-4 and J usage is TRBJ2-1; TRBD2 aligns across 9 bases. Germline assignment: CDR1 MRHNA and CDR2 SNTAGT. There are 15 residues in the CDR3. V was pared by 4 bases and J by 9 bases, with 10 bases of the junction left unmatched. CDR3: CASSGSAGGPSEQFF. In DNA, the CDR3 is TGTGCCAGCAGTGGCTCAGCGGGAGGCCCGAGTGAGCAGTTCTTC.

This clonotype was seen more than once but under ten times. This may be a read error, as it is one base from a much larger clone. The chain links TRBV2 to TRBJ1-5, with 7 bases lining up with TRBD1. Germline trimming cut 6 bases from V and 4 bases from J; bases unmatched to any gene: 3. The CDR3 covers 13 residues. From germline, CDR1 is SNHLY and CDR2 FYNNEI. CDR3 nucleotides: TGTGCCAGCAGAACAGGGGCAAATCAGCCCCAGCATTTT. As protein: CASRTGANQPQHF.

The V call is TRBV29-1, the J call TRBJ2-2; possibly TRBD1 for D (5 bases). The CDR3 extends over 13 amino acids. The germline CDR1 and CDR2 sequences are SQVTM and ANQGSEA. Trimming shortened V by 6 bases and J by 3 bases, and 11 bases separated the two germline ends. CDR3 DNA sequence: TGCAGCGTCCCCGCAGGGCACACCGGGGAGCTGTTTTTT. This translates into CSVPAGHTGELFF.

The V and J genes are TRBV20-1 and TRBJ2-1; 7 bases agree with TRBD2. The CDR3 covers 14 residues. Looked up from germline, CDR1 is DFQATT and CDR2 is SNEGSKA (reference sequence). The CDR3 DNA sequence: TGCAGGGCCCGCCAGGACGGGAGGACAAATGAGCAGTTCTTC. Translated: CRARQDGRTNEQFF.

This clonotype was observed a few times. A much larger clone differs by one base, so this may be a read error. V is TRBV5-5 and J is TRBJ2-1, with TRBD2 matching 10 bases. The CDR3 runs to 13 residues. The junction had 4 bases not matched to a gene; V was cut back by 6 bases and J by 7 bases. Germline-derived CDR1 and CDR2 are SGHKS and YYEKEE (reference sequence). The CDR3, as DNA: TGTGCCAGCATTCTAGCGGGAGTTAATGAGCAGTTCTTC. Its translation is CASILAGVNEQFF. The complete variable domain, with remaining parts taken from reference TRBV5-5 and TRBJ2-1, reads DAGVTQSPTHLIKTRGQQVTLRCSPISGHKSVSWYQQVLGQGPQFIFQYYEKEERGRGNFPDRFSARQFPNYSSELNVNALLLGDSALYLCASILAGVNEQFFGPGTRLTVL.

The chain couples TRBV20-1 to TRBJ2-2; D is possibly TRBD1 (5 bases). V gave up 3 bases and J gave up 4 bases, with 6 bases separating them. The CDR3 totals 12 residues. CDR1 is DFQATT, CDR2 SNEGSKA, per germline (reference sequence). CDR3 bases: TGCAGTGCTAGGACAGTCACCGGGGAGCTGTTTTTT. It translates to CSARTVTGELFF.

The chain couples TRBV6-1 to TRBJ2-1; no clear D gene. The CDR3 sequence is 15 residues long. With 2 bases removed from V and 2 bases from J, the gap between germline ends came to 10 bases. Looked up from germline, CDR1 is MNHNS and CDR2 is SASEGT. The CDR3 reads CASSETNLTYNEQFF. The CDR3 DNA reads as TGTGCCAGCAGTGAAACGAACCTAACCTACAATGAGCAGTTCTTC.

The chain carries TRBV3-1 and TRBJ1-2; the match to TRBD1 covers 10 bases. This CDR3 spans 16 amino acids. Germline assignment: CDR1 LGHDT and CDR2 YNNKEL (reference sequence). Trimming took 3 bases from V and 6 from J; bases not matched to a gene: 10. The CDR3 nucleotides are TGTGCCAGCAGCCAGAGCTTCGGGACAGGGGTAAATGGCTACACCTTC. Translation: CASSQSFGTGVNGYTF.

This clonotype was observed at least ten times. The chain uses TRBV3-1 and TRBJ2-1; TRBD1 matches 7 bases. Germline CDR1 is LGHDT and CDR2 is YNNKEL (reference sequence). Trimming removed 3 bases from V and 4 bases from J; junction bases left unmatched: 3. CDR3 length: 14 residues. The CDR3: CASSHSDRYNEQFF. CDR3 DNA sequence: TGTGCCAGCAGCCATTCGGACAGGTACAATGAGCAGTTCTTC.

This clonotype was picked up many times. The chain couples TRBV28 to TRBJ1-1, with no clear D. CDR1 and CDR2 from the germline V gene are MDHEN and SYDVKM. V was trimmed by 4 bases and J by 2 bases, leaving 8 bases between them. CDR3 length: 13 amino acids. In DNA, the CDR3 is TGTGCCAGCAGTTCACCTCGAAACACTGAAGCTTTCTTT. Protein product: CASSSPRNTEAFF. Variable domain in full (rest from reference TRBV28 and TRBJ1-1): DVKVTQSSRYLVKRTGEKVFLECVQDMDHENMFWYRQDPGLGLRLIYFSYDVKMKEKGDIPEGYSVSREKKERFSLILESASTNQTSMYLCASSSPRNTEAFFGQGTRLTVV.

This chain uses TRBV28 with TRBJ2-7; no clear D. The V end lost 2 bases, the J end lost 2 bases, and 10 bases lay between the germline ends. Germline loops: CDR1 MDHEN, CDR2 SYDVKM. The CDR3 has 14 residues. The CDR3 loop reads CASSLTAGPYEQYF. The CDR3 bases are TGTGCCAGCAGTTTAACGGCAGGACCCTACGAGCAGTACTTC.

In the case of this clonotype: The junction shows a germline mismatch at one end, possibly a read error. The chain carries TRBV7-9 and TRBJ2-7; TRBD2 might be the D (5 bases). CDR3 size: 14 residues. Looked up from germline, CDR1 is SEHNR and CDR2 is FQNEAQ (reference sequence). Here the CDR3 reads CASSFQRTGVEQYF. In DNA, the CDR3 is TGCGCCAGCAGCTTCCAAAGAACCGGGGTCGAGCAGTACTTC.